This note documents a single T cell receptor beta chain sequence. Its antigen is as yet unknown. These data originate in a study of vaccination effects on CD4 cells after COVID-19. The wider study: Of the BNT162b2 and mRNA-1273 vaccines, participants received two doses of one or the other.

Study-wide results and limits: Healthy vaccinees' vaccine-induced clones included only 1 of 255 cross-reacting with common cold coronaviruses.

CDR3 length: 13 residues. Germline lookup yields CDR1 LNHNV and CDR2 YYDKDF (reference sequence). Trimming removed 1 base from V and 8 bases from J, with 6 bases in between. Antigen-specific CD4+ T cells were expanded (with viral peptide pools) by the ViraFEST assay ahead of sequencing. CD4+ T cell isolation took place after 10 days of culture. Method: immunoSEQ multiplex PCR; TCRdb's copy keeps in-frame clones and lacks some. The sample consists of tens of thousands of clones, roughly 76% of them appearing once. This TCR was sampled from a human donor who received a COVID-19 vaccine. The V and J genes are TRBV15 and TRBJ1-6, with D hard to call. The material was CD4+ T cells from PBMCs cultured with HCoV-229E spike peptides, obtained before COVID-19 vaccination. CDR3 nucleotides: TGTGCCACCAGCAGAGCGAGGGATTCACCCCTCCACTTT. It codes for CATSRARDSPLHF.